This T cell receptor beta chain was found in a study of T cells after yellow fever vaccination. TCRdb re-called the 5' RACE reads with MiXCR, one entry per CDR3 protein. The table lists 510,000 or so distinct CDR3 sequences, about 19% of them singletons. In germline, CDR1 is MNHEY, CDR2 SVGAGI. This CDR3 has 15 amino acids. The ends lost 0 bases at V and 3 bases at J; junction bases unmatched: 5. This clonotype was seen only a few times. This chain connects TRBV6-5 to TRBJ2-7, with 7 bases that match TRBD2. The clonotype comes from a man aged 25-45 years who received the YFV17D yellow fever vaccine. Sequences were derived from PBMCs, sampled 15 days after the yellow fever booster vaccination. The CDR3 spells CASSYSGGGNYEQYF. The CDR3 region has the DNA TGTGCCAGCAGTTACTCGGGGGGGGGTAACTACGAGCAGTACTTC.